This T cell receptor beta chain is drawn from a study of T-cell reconstitution after alpha-beta-depleted transplantation in children (dated by TCRdb to about 2016). Study-level background: T-cell immune reconstitution after TCRalphabeta/CD19-depleted allogeneic hematopoietic cell transplantation in children was quantitatively tracked in the study by means of TCR repertoire profiling.

Library preparation employed PCR. The sequencing machine was an Illumina HiSeq 2500. TCR library preparation used molecular barcoding, with unique molecular identifiers applied to normalize quantification of the TCRbeta repertoire. The public reads were run again by TCRdb, first through fastp at Q25 and then through MiXCR, and only productive beta chains were kept. Under each unique CDR3 protein, matching rows form one entry showing the most common genes and DNA. Present in this sample are hundreds of thousands of distinct CDR3 sequences, 15% to 20% of which were seen just once. The top ten hold 25% to 30% of the sample. Note on this clonotype: What antigen it recognizes has not been identified. No base qualities exist here, and no much larger clone lies one base off it.

The investigation overall reported the following: In some patients, high TCRbeta diversity at day 60 was attributed to recipient T cells and intrathymic progenitors that had survived conditioning. Over subsequent months, a decline in hyperexpanded clone frequencies was noted, and after one year, T-cell counts and TCRbeta diversity were mostly ascribed to newly produced T cells. The apparently early recovery of alphabetaT-cell counts about two months after transplant reportedly depended on only several hundred rapidly expanded clones that came from non-depleted graft cells.

The CDR3 contains 15 residues, cysteine and phenylalanine counted. Just the 45-base CDR3 DNA is kept, in frame starting at base 1. Here V drops 6 bases and J drops 3 bases, and the junction holds 8 bases not matched to any gene. CDR1 and CDR2 are read off the germline V gene as MGHRA and YSYEKL. The sample's treatment or condition label, decoded: allogeneic hematopoietic cell transplantation with graft depleted of TCRalphabeta T cells and CD19 B cells. Transplant recipients were children who received TCRalphabeta/CD19-depleted allogeneic hematopoietic cell grafts. The clonotype originates from a boy in the first two years of life who had a stem cell transplant for Wiskott-Aldrich syndrome, so the T cells may come from the graft donor. Material: PBMCs, mostly from graft donor cells, obtained 360 days after TCRalphabeta/CD19-depleted stem cell transplant. The chain was built from TRBV4-1 and TRBJ2-1, and TRBD1 matches 7 of the central bases. CDR3 loop: CASRARDRNYNEQFF. The nucleotide sequence reads as follows: TGCGCCAGCAGAGCCCGGGACAGAAACTACAATGAGCAGTTCTTC.